A selection of T cell receptor beta chains follows, all from one sample in a study of cytomegalovirus exposure and HLA in healthy donors. TCRdb's table, derived via immunoSEQ multiplex PCR, lists solely in-frame clones and lacks some. The data hold fewer than 200,000 clones, with 85% observed a single time. Sequencing used PBMCs. The receptor source for this set is a man between 18 and 35 years old in good health and CMV-seropositive. Both conserved end residues are part of each CDR3.

j_gene | v_gene | CDR3aa
TRBJ2-1 | TRBV5-1 | CASSPTSGVLNEQFF
TRBJ2-3 | TRBV9 | CASSATSGDTDTQYF
TRBJ2-5 | TRBV4-1 | CASSQSPGLAGVWQETQYF
TRBJ2-7 | TRBV30 | CAWSPSLYRGTYEQYF
TRBJ2-5 | TRBV5-1 | CASSLGNERSETQYF
TRBJ2-3 | TRBV6-1 | CASSELAGSTDTQYF
TRBJ2-7 | TRBV19 | CASSVSGLDEQYF
TRBJ2-5 | TRBV28 | CASSLGGTVETQYF
TRBJ2-7 | TRBV30 | CAWSVLFLGRDEQYF
TRBJ2-1 | TRBV6-5 | CASRPAASNEQFF
TRBJ2-2 | TRBV9 | CASSATVITGELFF
TRBJ2-3 | TRBV30 | CAQVAGGGGTDTQYF
TRBJ1-6 | TRBV5-1 | CASSWTGGSSPLHF
TRBJ1-2 | TRBV5-5 | CASSLTGQSYGYTF
TRBJ1-2 | TRBV6-5 | CASRTTGGNYGYTF
TRBJ1-2 | TRBV5-1 | CASSLAGSYGYTF
TRBJ1-5 | TRBV19 | CASTTGINQPQHF